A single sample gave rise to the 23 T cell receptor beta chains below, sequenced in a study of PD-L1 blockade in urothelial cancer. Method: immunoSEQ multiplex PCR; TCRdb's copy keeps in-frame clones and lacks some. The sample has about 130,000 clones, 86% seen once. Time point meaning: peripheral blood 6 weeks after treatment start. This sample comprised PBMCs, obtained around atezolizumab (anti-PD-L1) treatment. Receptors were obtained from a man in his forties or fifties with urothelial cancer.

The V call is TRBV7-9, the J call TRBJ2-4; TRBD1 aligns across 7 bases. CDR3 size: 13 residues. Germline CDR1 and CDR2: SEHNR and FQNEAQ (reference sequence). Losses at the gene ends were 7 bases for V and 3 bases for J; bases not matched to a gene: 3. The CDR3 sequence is CASNGDSKNIQYF. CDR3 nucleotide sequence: TGTGCCAGCAATGGGGACAGCAAAAACATTCAGTACTTC.

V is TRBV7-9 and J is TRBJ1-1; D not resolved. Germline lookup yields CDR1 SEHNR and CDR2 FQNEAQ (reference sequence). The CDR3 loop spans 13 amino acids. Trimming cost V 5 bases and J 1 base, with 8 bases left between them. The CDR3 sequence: CASSERGNTEAFF. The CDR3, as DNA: TGTGCCAGCAGCGAGCGGGGGAACACTGAAGCTTTCTTT.

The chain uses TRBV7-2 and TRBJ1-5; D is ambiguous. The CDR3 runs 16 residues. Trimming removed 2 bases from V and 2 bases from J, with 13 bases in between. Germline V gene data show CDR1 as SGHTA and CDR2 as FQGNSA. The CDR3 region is CASSLRSGSGNQPQHF. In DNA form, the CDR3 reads TGTGCCAGCAGCTTAAGGTCAGGTAGCGGCAATCAGCCCCAGCATTTT.

The CDR3 reads CASSPLAGASDTQYF. The CDR3 nucleotides are TGTGCCAGCTCACCACTAGCGGGAGCTTCAGATACGCAGTATTTT. The chain carries TRBV18 and TRBJ2-3; 9 nucleotides agree with TRBD2. CDR1 is KGHSH, CDR2 LQKENI, per germline. This CDR3 is 15 amino acids long. With 1 base clipped from V and 4 bases from J, the junction kept 3 bases outside the gene matches.

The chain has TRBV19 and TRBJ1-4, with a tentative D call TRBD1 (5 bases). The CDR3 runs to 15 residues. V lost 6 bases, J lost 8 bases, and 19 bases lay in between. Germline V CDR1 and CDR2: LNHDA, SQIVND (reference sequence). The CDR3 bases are TGTGCCAGTAGGTCGACAGACAAAGGGGTCGAAAAACTGTTTTTT. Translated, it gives CASRSTDKGVEKLFF.

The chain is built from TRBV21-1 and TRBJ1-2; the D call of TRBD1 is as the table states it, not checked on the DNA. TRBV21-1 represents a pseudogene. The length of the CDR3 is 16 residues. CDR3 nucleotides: TGTGCCAGCAAGAACAGAGACATTCCTCCTAACTATGGCTACACCTTC. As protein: CASKNRDIPPNYGYTF.

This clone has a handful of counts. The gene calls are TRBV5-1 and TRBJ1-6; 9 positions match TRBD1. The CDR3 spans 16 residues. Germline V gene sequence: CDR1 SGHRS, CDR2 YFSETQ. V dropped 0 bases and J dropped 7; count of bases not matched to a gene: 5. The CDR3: CASSLGFGQGNSPLHF. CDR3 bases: TGCGCCAGCAGCTTGGGGTTCGGACAGGGGAATTCACCCCTCCACTTT.

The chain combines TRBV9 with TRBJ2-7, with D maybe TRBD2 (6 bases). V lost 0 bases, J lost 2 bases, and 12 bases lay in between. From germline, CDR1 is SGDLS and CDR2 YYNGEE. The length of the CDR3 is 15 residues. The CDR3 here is CASSVESSVTYEQYF. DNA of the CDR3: TGTGCCAGCAGCGTAGAGTCTAGCGTAACCTACGAGCAGTACTTC.

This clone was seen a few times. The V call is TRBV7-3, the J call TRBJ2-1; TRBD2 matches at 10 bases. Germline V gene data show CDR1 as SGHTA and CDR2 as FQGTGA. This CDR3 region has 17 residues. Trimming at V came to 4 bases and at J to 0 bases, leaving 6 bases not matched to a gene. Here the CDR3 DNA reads TGTGCCAGCAGCTACCTCCCTAGCGGGAGCTCCTACAATGAGCAGTTCTTC. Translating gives CASSYLPSGSSYNEQFF. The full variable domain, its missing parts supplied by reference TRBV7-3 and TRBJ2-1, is GAGVSQTPSNKVTEKGKYVELRCDPISGHTALYWYRQSLGQGPEFLIYFQGTGAADDSGLPNDRFFAVRPEGSVSTLKIQRTERGDSAVYLCASSYLPSGSSYNEQFFGPGTRLTVL.

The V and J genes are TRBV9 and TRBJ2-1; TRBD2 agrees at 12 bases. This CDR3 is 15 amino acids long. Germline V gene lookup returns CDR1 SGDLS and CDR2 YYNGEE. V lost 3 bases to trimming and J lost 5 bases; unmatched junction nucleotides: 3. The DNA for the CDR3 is TGTGCCAGCAGCGGTCTAGCGGGAGGGAACAATGAGCAGTTCTTC. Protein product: CASSGLAGGNNEQFF.

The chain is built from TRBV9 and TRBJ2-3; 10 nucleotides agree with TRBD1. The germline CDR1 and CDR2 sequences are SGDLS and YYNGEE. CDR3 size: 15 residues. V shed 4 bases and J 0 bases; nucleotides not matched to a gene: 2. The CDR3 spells CASSMDRGSTDTQYF. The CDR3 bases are TGTGCCAGCAGCATGGACAGGGGGAGCACAGATACGCAGTATTTT.

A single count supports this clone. In nucleotides, the CDR3 is TGTGCCAGTTCCCCGACAGTGAGTAGCTCCTACAATGAGCAGTTCTTC. Its translation: CASSPTVSSSYNEQFF. V is TRBV19 and J is TRBJ2-1; perhaps TRBD1 as D (5 bases). Between the trimmed V and J ends, which lost 8 bases and 0 bases, there was a span of 17 bases. The CDR3 has 16 amino acids. In germline, CDR1 is LNHDA, CDR2 SQIVND (reference sequence).

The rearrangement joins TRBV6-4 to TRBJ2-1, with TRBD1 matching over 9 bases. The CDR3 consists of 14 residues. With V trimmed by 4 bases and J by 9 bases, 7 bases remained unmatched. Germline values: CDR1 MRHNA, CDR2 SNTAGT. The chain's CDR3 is CASSVGQGGAEQFF. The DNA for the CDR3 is TGTGCCAGCAGTGTGGGACAGGGAGGTGCTGAGCAGTTCTTC.

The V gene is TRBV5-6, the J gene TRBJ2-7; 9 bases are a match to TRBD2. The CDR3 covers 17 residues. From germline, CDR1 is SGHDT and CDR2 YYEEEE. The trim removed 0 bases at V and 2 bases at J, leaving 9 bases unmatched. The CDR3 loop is CASSLELAGKKAYEQYF. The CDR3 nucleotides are TGTGCCAGCAGCTTGGAGCTAGCGGGGAAAAAAGCCTACGAGCAGTACTTC.

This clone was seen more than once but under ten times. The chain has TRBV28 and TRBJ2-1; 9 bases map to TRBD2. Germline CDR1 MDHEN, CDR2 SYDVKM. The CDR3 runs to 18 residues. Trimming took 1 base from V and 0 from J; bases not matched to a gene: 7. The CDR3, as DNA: TGTGCCAGCAGTTTATTCTGGCTAGCGGGGACCTCCTACAATGAGCAGTTCTTC. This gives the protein CASSLFWLAGTSYNEQFF.

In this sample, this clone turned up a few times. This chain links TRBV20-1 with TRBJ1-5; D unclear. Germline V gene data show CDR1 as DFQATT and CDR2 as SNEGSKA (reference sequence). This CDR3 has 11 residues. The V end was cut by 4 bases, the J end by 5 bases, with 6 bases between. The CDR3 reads CSATPDQPQHF. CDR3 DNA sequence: TGCAGTGCTACCCCCGATCAGCCCCAGCATTTT.

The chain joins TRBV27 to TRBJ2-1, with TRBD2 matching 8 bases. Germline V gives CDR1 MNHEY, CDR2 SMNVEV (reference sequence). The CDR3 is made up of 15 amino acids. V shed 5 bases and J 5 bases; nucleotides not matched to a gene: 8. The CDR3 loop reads CASSGAGERNNEQFF. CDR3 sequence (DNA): TGTGCCAGCAGTGGAGCGGGAGAGAGAAACAATGAGCAGTTCTTC.

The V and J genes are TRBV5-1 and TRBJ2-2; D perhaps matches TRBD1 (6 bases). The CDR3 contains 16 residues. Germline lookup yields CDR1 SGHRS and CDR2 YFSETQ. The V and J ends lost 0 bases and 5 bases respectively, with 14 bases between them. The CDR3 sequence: CASSLALDSGTGELFF. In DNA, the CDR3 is TGCGCCAGCAGCTTGGCCCTGGACAGCGGAACCGGGGAGCTGTTTTTT.

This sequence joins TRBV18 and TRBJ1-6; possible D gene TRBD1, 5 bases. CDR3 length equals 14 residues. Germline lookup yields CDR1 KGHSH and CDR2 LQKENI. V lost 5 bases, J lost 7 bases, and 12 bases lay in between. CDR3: CASSSQETNSPLHF. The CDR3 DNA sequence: TGTGCCAGCTCATCACAGGAGACGAATTCACCCCTCCACTTT. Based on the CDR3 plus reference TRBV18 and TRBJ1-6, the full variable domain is NAGVMQNPRHLVRRRGQEARLRCSPMKGHSHVYWYRQLPEEGLKFMVYLQKENIIDESGMPKERFSAEFPKEGPSILRIQQVVRGDSAAYFCASSSQETNSPLHFGNGTRLTVT.

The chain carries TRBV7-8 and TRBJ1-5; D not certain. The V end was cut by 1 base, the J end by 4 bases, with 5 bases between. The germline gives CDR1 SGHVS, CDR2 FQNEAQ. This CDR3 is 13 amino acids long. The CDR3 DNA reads TGTGCCAGCAGCTTAGACCGGAATCAGCCCCAGCATTTT. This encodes CASSLDRNQPQHF.

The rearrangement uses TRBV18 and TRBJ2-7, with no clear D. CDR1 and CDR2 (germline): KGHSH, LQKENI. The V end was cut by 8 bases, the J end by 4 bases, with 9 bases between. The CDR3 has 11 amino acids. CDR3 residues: CASAIEYEQYF. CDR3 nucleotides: TGTGCCAGCGCCATAGAATACGAGCAGTACTTC.

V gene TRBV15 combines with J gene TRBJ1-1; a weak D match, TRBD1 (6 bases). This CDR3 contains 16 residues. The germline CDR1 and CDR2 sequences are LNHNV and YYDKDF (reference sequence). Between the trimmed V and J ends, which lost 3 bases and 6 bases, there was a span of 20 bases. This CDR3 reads CATSSEQGKPGPEAFF. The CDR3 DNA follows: TGTGCCACCAGCAGTGAACAGGGAAAGCCCGGACCTGAAGCTTTCTTT.

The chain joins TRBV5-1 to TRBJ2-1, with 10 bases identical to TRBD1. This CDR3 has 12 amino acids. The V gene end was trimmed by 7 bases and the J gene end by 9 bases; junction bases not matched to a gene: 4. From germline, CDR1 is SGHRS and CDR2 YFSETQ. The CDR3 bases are TGCGCCAGCGGACAGGGGGTCACTGAGCAGTTCTTC. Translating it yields CASGQGVTEQFF.